The entry below describes one TCR beta chain. Its antigen is undetermined. The CDR3 consists of 14 residues. Trimming removed 5 bases at V and 2 bases at J, with 12 bases between. The germline CDR1 and CDR2 sequences are SEHNR and FQNEAQ (reference sequence). This record comes from a study of cytomegalovirus exposure and HLA in healthy donors. Researchers ran the PCR with 60 Vbeta and 13 Jbeta primers. Produced via immunoSEQ multiplex PCR; TCRdb's table is partial and in-frame only. The repertoire includes about 160,000 clones, 80% of them detected once, and roughly 10% sits in the top ten. Study conclusions and caveats: Prior analysis indicated that the majority of TCR beta V segments exhibited productivity approximately 87% or approximately 30% of the time. Reports credit the classifier with highly specific, highly sensitive diagnosis of cytomegalovirus status. In a later analysis, TCR beta V- and J-gene trimming was associated with a missense DCLRE1C variant.

The TCR comes from a young man in good health and CMV-seropositive. Sequencing input: PBMCs. The chain links TRBV7-9 to TRBJ2-5; TRBD2 might be the D (6 bases). The CDR3 spells CASSRNREQETQYF. CDR3 nucleotide sequence: TGTGCCAGCAGCCGAAACCGGGAGCAAGAGACCCAGTACTTC.